This T cell receptor beta chain was sequenced for a study of shared clonotypes between healthy human individuals (dated by TCRdb to the early 2020s). Background on the whole study: The cohort included a few men and a couple of women between 18 and 49 years of age. To estimate repertoire size and how much clonotype sharing occurs between individuals, the study deeply sequenced the blood TCR repertoires of several healthy adults. For each donor, three plates each were used for CD4 naive and CD4 memory, two plates were used for CD8 naive, and one plate was used for CD8 memory. Leukapheresis yielded between about 0.85 and 9 billion PBMCs per donor. To increase sequencing depth and limit assay-specific biases, different laboratories used diverse techniques to prepare libraries and sequence TCR repertoires. Study-wide findings and limitations: Compared with non-shared clonotypes, the clonotypes found in all four sorted-subset donors had higher generation probabilities. Larger estimated clonotype richness was generally found for naive subsets than for memory subsets. Based on pairwise subsampling, the degree of clonotype sharing among donors was expected to be affected by sequencing depth. Because the study included only a small number of donors, the genetic and exposure-history diversity represented was limited. Sharing across several donors was observed for around 5% of naive CD4, 3% to 3.5% of naive CD8, roughly 2.4% of memory CD4, and about 0.4% of memory CD8 clonotypes. Even with the large sequencing depth, rarefaction of the sorted-subset datasets indicated that sequencing was incomplete. Only blood was sampled, and tissue TCR repertoires likely differ from those in blood.

CDR1 MDHEN and CDR2 SYDVKM were looked up in the germline V gene. Counted from cysteine to phenylalanine, this CDR3 has 13 amino acids. Only CDR3 DNA remains: 39 bases, in frame from the first base. As regards this clone: Its target antigen remains unknown. Nothing much larger sits one base from this clone, and base qualities are not available.

TCR CDR3 regions were amplified from genomic DNA by multiplex PCR using the deep immunoSEQ assay. Extracted genomic DNA from each cell subset was distributed evenly across all wells of several immunoSEQ 96-well plates, and each plate was treated as a replicate. Each replicate PCR for sorted subsets received roughly 200 ng genomic DNA, equal to some 32,000 T cell genomes. Purified libraries were quantified with a Qubit 3.0 fluorometer, sized on a Bioanalyzer 2100, and re-quantified with the KAPA Library Quantification kit. Each immunoSEQ 96-well plate was sequenced on its own single-read 150-cycle Illumina NextSeq 550 flow cell. The authors' pipeline ran thus. Because the immunoSEQ output held only junctional sequences and lacked quality scores, the filtering could not match the filtering applied to full-length reads. Sequences were annotated with PyIR, a Python wrapper for IgBLAST v1.9, and V/J genes and CDR3 were assigned using IMGT germline references. Reads were removed for weak V/J assignments (E-value above 1e-6), missing CDR3, stop codons, out-of-frame junctions, or ambiguous translated residues. V3J clonotypes were defined as sequences sharing an identical inferred V gene, J gene, and CDR3 amino acid sequence. To compute the percentage overlap between repertoires, the number of shared unique clonotypes was divided by the size of the smaller repertoire. Repertoire richness was assessed with RTK rarefaction, the Chao1 estimator, and Recon v2.1 estimates of unobserved clonotypes. For all TCRbeta clonotypes obtained by the gDNA method from a handful of donors, generation probabilities were computed with OLGA. In TCRdb, the immuneACCESS table is reduced to in-frame sequences with V and J assigned. These tables do not hold every clone; where another copy was compared, an unresolved V gene accounts for under half, and the others remain unexplained. V, J and clone size are those of that table, while D and trimming were read from the DNA. The sample table holds under 650,000 clones, of which 90% to 96% were seen once. Of the sample, about 0.057% is held by the ten largest clones.

The donors were healthy, HIV-negative adults with no recently reported acute infections or vaccinations. Every donor was a Caucasian adult residing in Nashville, Tennessee, USA. CD4+ T cells were enriched by magnetic negative selection; naive cells were then positively selected on CD45RA, and the negative fraction formed the memory subset. Blood was collected by leukapheresis, and PBMCs were isolated by Ficoll-Histopaque density gradient centrifugation and then cryopreserved in liquid nitrogen vapor phase. Analytical flow cytometry was used to check the purity and quantity of each magnetically sorted T cell population. Genomic DNA was isolated from every sorted fraction and measured by UV absorbance on a Nanodrop 2000c.

The sequence came from a woman under 40 in good health. The sequenced material came from naive CD4+ T cells sorted from blood. In light of the paper, this sample's cell subset or site label describes: CD45RA+ positively selected. The chain couples TRBV28 to TRBJ2-5; a tentative D match to TRBD2 spans 6 bases. The J call is in doubt because the DNA end fits TRBJ2-7 better. The nucleotide sequence is TGTGCCAGCAGTTATGGGGGGACCTACGAGCAGTACTTC. The resulting protein is CASSYGGTYEQYF.